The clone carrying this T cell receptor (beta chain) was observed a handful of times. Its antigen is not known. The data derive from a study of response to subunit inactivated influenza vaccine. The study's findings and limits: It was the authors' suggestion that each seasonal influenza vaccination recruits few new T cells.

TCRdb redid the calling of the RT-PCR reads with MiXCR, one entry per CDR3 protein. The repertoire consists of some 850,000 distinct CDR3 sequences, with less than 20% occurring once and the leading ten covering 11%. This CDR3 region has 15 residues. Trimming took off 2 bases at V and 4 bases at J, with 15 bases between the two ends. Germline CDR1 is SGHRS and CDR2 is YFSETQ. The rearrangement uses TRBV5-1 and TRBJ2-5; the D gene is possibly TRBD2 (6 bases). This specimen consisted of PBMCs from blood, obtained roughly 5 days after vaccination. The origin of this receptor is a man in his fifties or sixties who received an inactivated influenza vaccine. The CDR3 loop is CASSFRAGSRETQYF. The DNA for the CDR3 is TGCGCCAGCAGCTTTCGTGCCGGGAGCCGAGAGACCCAGTACTTC. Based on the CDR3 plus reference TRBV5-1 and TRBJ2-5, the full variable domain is KAGVTQTPRYLIKTRGQQVTLSCSPISGHRSVSWYQQTPGQGLQFLFEYFSETQRNKGNFPGRFSGRQFSNSRSEMNVSTLELGDSALYLCASSFRAGSRETQYFGPGTRLLVL.